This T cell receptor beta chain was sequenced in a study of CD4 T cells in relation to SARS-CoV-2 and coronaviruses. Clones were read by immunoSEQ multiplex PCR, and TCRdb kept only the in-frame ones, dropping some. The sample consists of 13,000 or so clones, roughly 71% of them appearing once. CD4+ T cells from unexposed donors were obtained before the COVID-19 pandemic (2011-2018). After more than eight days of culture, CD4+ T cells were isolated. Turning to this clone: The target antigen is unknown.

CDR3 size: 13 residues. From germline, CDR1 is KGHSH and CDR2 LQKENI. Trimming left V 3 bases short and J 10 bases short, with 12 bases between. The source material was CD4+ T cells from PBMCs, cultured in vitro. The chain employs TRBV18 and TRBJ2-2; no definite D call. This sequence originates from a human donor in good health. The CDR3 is CASSPGSQEELFF. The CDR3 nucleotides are TGTGCCAGCTCACCCGGGTCCCAAGAGGAGCTGTTTTTT. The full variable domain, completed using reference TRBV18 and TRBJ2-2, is NAGVMQNPRHLVRRRGQEARLRCSPMKGHSHVYWYRQLPEEGLKFMVYLQKENIIDESGMPKERFSAEFPKEGPSILRIQQVVRGDSAAYFCASSPGSQEELFFGEGSRLTVL.